The rows below give T cell receptor beta chains drawn from one sample of a study of CD8 T cells in ankylosing spondylitis. From the 5' RACE reads, TCRdb called clonotypes with MiXCR, one entry per CDR3 protein. Counted here are under 85,000 distinct CDR3 sequences, 5.3% occurring once; the ten biggest clones make up over 2%. The source material was blood, either unsorted or a sorted T cell fraction (not recorded which). The origin of the receptors is a male donor with ankylosing spondylitis or in good health (not recorded which). The CDR3 runs from the conserved cysteine through the conserved F or W. D genes are given only for firm matches. Rows may omit the clone size; those that give it use once, few, many or a size class.

clone_size	v_call	j_call	d_call	cdr3_aa	cdr3_nt
.	TRBV20-1	TRBJ2-2	.	CSARASRGGTGELFF	TGCAGTGCTAGGGCGTCCCGGGGCGGGACCGGGGAGCTGTTTTTT
many	TRBV2	TRBJ2-5	TRBD2	CASRASGGETQYF	TGTGCCAGCAGGGCTAGCGGGGGGGAGACCCAGTACTTC
many	TRBV10-1	TRBJ1-1	TRBD1	CASSESTGRGHVEAFF	TGCGCCAGCAGTGAGTCGACAGGCAGGGGGCATGTTGAAGCTTTCTTT
many	TRBV5-1	TRBJ2-6	.	CASSEDTGANVLTF	TGCGCCAGCAGCGAGGATACCGGGGCCAACGTCCTGACTTTC
many	TRBV12-3/TRBV12-4	TRBJ2-7	.	CASSPNRRGYEQYF	TGTGCCAGCAGTCCTAACCGTAGGGGCTACGAGCAGTACTTC
many	TRBV20-1	TRBJ2-3	.	CSANPLGGPFGTDTQYF	TGCAGTGCTAACCCCTTGGGGGGGCCGTTTGGCACAGATACGCAGTATTTT
many	TRBV12-3/TRBV12-4	TRBJ1-3	.	CASSVTGTGNTIYF	TGTGCCAGCAGTGTAACAGGGACTGGAAACACCATATATTTT
.	TRBV9	TRBJ1-5	TRBD1	CASSVGGQFNQPQHF	TGTGCCAGCAGCGTAGGGGGACAGTTCAATCAGCCCCAGCATTTT
many	TRBV18	TRBJ1-1	.	CASSPGRDFTEAFF	TGTGCCAGCTCACCTGGTAGGGATTTTACTGAAGCTTTCTTT
many	TRBV20-1	TRBJ1-2	.	CSARDLVGGYQLNYGYTF	TGCAGTGCTAGAGATTTGGTGGGGGGTTACCAGCTAAACTATGGCTACACCTTC
many	TRBV20-1	TRBJ2-5	.	CSARETGRETQYF	TGCAGTGCTAGGGAAACAGGGAGAGAGACCCAGTACTTC
many	TRBV9	TRBJ2-1	.	CASSVDPLNEQFF	TGTGCCAGCAGCGTAGACCCCTTGAATGAGCAGTTCTTC
many	TRBV7-7	TRBJ1-5	.	CASSFARVDQPQHF	TGTGCCAGCAGCTTTGCCAGGGTGGATCAGCCCCAGCATTTT
many	TRBV6-4	TRBJ2-2	.	CASSRHYGVGGTGELFF	TGTGCCAGCAGTCGACACTACGGGGTTGGGGGCACCGGGGAGCTGTTTTTT
many	TRBV19	TRBJ1-1	.	CASTRGERTNTEAFF	TGTGCCAGTACCCGGGGGGAAAGGACAAACACTGAAGCTTTCTTT
many	TRBV3-1	TRBJ1-2	TRBD1	CASSSRPGQGAPTF	TGTGCCAGCAGCTCGCGACCGGGACAGGGGGCTCCCACCTTC
many	TRBV7-2	TRBJ1-4	.	CASSLSGGNNEKLFF	TGTGCCAGCAGCTTATCCGGTGGTAATAATGAAAAACTGTTTTTT
many	TRBV7-6	TRBJ1-1	.	CASSSILGENTEAFF	TGTGCCAGCAGCTCCATCCTAGGCGAGAACACTGAAGCTTTCTTT
many	TRBV7-7	TRBJ1-2	.	CASSSARHRYGYTF	TGTGCTAGCAGCTCGGCCAGGCACCGCTATGGCTACACCTTC
many	TRBV3-1	TRBJ2-1	TRBD1	CASSQTGASYNEQFF	TGTGCCAGCAGCCAAACAGGGGCCTCCTACAATGAGCAGTTCTTC
many	TRBV5-1	TRBJ1-5	.	CASSLSDSPNQPQHF	TGCGCCAGCAGCTTGAGCGACAGTCCTAATCAGCCCCAGCATTTT
many	TRBV11-3	TRBJ2-7	.	CASSAGVSPYEQYF	TGTGCCAGCAGCGCTGGCGTGTCTCCCTACGAGCAGTACTTC
many	TRBV6-1	TRBJ1-1	TRBD1	CASYRGRTTEAFF	TGTGCCAGTTACAGGGGGCGAACGACTGAAGCTTTCTTT
many	TRBV6-2/TRBV6-3	TRBJ2-7	.	CASSKSHSYEQYF	TGTGCCAGCAGTAAAAGTCATTCCTACGAGCAGTACTTC
many	TRBV27	TRBJ2-7	.	CASGYFGSQAYEQYF	TGTGCCAGCGGATACTTCGGGAGTCAAGCCTACGAGCAGTACTTC
many	TRBV3-2	TRBJ2-7	.	CATSKGSGGSYEQYF	TGTGCCACCTCCAAGGGTTCGGGGGGTTCCTACGAGCAGTACTTC
many	TRBV23-1	TRBJ2-5	.	CASSQSGDQETQYF	TGCGCCAGCAGTCAATCGGGAGATCAAGAGACCCAGTACTTC
many	TRBV20-1	TRBJ2-7	TRBD2	CSASTREGEQYF	TGCAGTGCTAGTACCAGGGAGGGCGAGCAGTACTTC